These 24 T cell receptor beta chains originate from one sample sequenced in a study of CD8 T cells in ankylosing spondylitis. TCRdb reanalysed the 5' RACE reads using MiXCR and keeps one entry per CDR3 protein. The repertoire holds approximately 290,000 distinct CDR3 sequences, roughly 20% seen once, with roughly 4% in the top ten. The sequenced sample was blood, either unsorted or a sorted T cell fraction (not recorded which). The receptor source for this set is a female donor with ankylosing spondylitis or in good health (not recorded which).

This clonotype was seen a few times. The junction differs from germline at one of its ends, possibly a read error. In DNA form, the CDR3 reads TGTGCCAGCAGTTCCGCCGGCGGCGGATCACACTTT. It yields the protein CASSSAGGGSHF. The chain uses TRBV12-3 or TRBV12-4 and TRBJ1-1, with D uncertain. The CDR3 is made up of 12 amino acids.

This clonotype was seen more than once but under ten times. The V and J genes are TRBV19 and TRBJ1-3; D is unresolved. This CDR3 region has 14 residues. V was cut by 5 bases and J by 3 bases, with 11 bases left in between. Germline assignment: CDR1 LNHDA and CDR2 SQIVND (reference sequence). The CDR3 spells CASSSRRDGNTIYF. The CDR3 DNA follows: TGTGCCAGTAGTTCTCGGAGGGATGGAAACACCATATATTTT.

The CDR3 bases are TGTGCCAGCATGGGCGGAATAGCGGGAGGAGTAGAGACCCAGTACTTC. Translating gives CASMGGIAGGVETQYF. V gene TRBV7-9 combines with J gene TRBJ2-5; TRBD2 matches 10 bases. After removal of 7 bases from V and 4 bases from J, the junction contained 12 bases not matched to a gene. Germline CDR1 is SEHNR and CDR2 is FQNEAQ (reference sequence). CDR3 length: 16 residues. The entire variable domain, with the rest obtained from reference TRBV7-9 and TRBJ2-5, is as follows: DTGVSQNPRHKITKRGQNVTFRCDPISEHNRLYWYRQTLGQGPEFLTYFQNEAQLEKSRLLSDRFSAERPKGSFSTLEIQRTEQGDSAMYLCASMGGIAGGVETQYFGPGTRLLVL.

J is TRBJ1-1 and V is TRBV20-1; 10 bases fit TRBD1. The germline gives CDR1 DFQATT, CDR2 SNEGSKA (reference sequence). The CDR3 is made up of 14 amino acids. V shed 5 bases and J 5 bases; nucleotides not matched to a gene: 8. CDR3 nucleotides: TGCAGTGCTGGGGGTCGACAGGGGGCGACTGAAGCTTTCTTT. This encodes CSAGGRQGATEAFF.

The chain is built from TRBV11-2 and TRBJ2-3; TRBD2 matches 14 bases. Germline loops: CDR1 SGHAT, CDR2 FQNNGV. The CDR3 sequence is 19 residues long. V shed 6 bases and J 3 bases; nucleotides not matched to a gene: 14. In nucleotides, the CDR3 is TGTGCCAGCAGTACGACTAGCGGGAGGGCCCCCACCAGGACAGATACGCAGTATTTT. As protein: CASSTTSGRAPTRTDTQYF. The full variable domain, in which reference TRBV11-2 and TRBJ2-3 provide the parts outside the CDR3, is EAGVAQSPRYKIIEKRQSVAFWCNPISGHATLYWYQQILGQGPKLLIQFQNNGVVDDSQLPKDRFSAERLKGVDSTLKIQPAKLEDSAVYLCASSTTSGRAPTRTDTQYFGPGTRLTVL.

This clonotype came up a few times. CDR3 sequence: CSARGPVGGYGYTF. Written as DNA, the CDR3 is TGCAGTGCTAGAGGGCCGGTTGGAGGCTATGGCTACACCTTC. V usage is TRBV20-1 and J usage is TRBJ1-2; D remains unclear. Trimming took 1 base from V and 4 from J, leaving 13 bases between them. The CDR3 sequence is 14 residues long. Germline CDR1 is DFQATT and CDR2 is SNEGSKA (reference sequence).

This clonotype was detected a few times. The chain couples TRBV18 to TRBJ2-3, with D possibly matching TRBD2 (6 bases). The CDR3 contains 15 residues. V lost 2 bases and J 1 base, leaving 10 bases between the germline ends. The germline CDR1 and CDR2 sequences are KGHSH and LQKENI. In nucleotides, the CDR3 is TGTGCCAGCTCACCAGGGACTGAGCGCACAGATACGCAGTATTTT. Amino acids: CASSPGTERTDTQYF.

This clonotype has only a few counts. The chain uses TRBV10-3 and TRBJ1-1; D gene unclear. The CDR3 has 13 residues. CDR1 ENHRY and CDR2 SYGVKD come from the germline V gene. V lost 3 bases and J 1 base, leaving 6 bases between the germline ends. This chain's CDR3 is CAISEGPNTEAFF. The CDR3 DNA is TGTGCCATCAGTGAAGGGCCGAACACTGAAGCTTTCTTT.

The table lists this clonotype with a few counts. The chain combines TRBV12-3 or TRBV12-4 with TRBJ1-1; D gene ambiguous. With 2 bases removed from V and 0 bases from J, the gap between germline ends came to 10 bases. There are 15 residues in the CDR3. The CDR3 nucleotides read TGTGCCAGCAGTTTACTGGGGTTACTGAACACTGAAGCTTTCTTT. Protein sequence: CASSLLGLLNTEAFF.

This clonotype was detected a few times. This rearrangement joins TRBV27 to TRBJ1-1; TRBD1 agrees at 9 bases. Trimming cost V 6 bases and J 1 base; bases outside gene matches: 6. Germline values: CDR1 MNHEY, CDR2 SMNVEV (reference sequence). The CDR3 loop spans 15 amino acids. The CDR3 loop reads CASSRKTGGNTEAFF. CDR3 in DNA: TGTGCCAGCAGCCGAAAGACAGGGGGGAACACTGAAGCTTTCTTT.

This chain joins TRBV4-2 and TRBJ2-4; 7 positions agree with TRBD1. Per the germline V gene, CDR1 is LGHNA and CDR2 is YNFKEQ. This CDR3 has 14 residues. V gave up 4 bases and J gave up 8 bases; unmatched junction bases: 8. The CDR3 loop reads CASSLRTGRYIQYF. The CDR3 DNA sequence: TGTGCCAGCAGCCTAAGGACAGGACGATACATTCAGTACTTC.

The CDR3 bases are TGTGCCAGCACCATCCAAGGTTGGGGTGCCGGGGAGCTGTTTTTT. Its protein product is CASTIQGWGAGELFF. V usage is TRBV28 and J usage is TRBJ2-2; D gene uncertain. Germline values: CDR1 MDHEN, CDR2 SYDVKM. This CDR3 comprises 15 residues. V was pared by 7 bases and J by 6 bases, with 18 bases between.

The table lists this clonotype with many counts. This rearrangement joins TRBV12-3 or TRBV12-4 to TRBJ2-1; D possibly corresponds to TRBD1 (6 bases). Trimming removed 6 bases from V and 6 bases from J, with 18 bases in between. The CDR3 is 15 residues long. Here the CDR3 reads CASSPRTAGGNEQFF. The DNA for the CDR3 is TGTGCCAGCAGCCCCCGGACAGCTGGGGGCAATGAGCAGTTCTTC.

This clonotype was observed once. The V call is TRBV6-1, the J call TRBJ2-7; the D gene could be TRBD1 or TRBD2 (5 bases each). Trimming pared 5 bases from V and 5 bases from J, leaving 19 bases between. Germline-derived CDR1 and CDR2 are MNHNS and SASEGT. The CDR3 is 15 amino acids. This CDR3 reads CASSIEPGTSHEQYF. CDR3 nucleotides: TGTGCCAGCAGTATAGAGCCCGGGACGTCGCACGAGCAGTACTTC.

The DNA for the CDR3 is TGCAGTGCCGTAGACCGGGACAGGACTATTAATGAAAAACTGTTTTTT. This translates into CSAVDRDRTINEKLFF. V gene TRBV20-1 combines with J gene TRBJ1-4, with 8 bases that match TRBD1. Germline loops: CDR1 DFQATT, CDR2 SNEGSKA (reference sequence). The CDR3 loop spans 16 amino acids. Trimming at V came to 6 bases and at J to 4 bases, leaving 13 bases not matched to a gene.

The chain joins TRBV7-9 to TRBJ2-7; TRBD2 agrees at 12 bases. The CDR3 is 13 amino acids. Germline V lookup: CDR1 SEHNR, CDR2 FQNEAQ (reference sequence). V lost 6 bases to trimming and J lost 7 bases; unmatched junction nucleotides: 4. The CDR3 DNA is TGTGCCAGCAGTCTAGCGGGAGGGGGGGAGCAGTACTTC. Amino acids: CASSLAGGGEQYF. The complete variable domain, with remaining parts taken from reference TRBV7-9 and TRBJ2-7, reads DTGVSQNPRHKITKRGQNVTFRCDPISEHNRLYWYRQTLGQGPEFLTYFQNEAQLEKSRLLSDRFSAERPKGSFSTLEIQRTEQGDSAMYLCASSLAGGGEQYFGPGTRLTVT.

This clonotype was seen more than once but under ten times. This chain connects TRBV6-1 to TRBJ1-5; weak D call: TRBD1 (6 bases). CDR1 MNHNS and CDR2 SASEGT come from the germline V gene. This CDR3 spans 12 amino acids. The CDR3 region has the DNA TGTGCTTCCACAGGGTTCAATCAGCCCCAGCATTTT. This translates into CASTGFNQPQHF.

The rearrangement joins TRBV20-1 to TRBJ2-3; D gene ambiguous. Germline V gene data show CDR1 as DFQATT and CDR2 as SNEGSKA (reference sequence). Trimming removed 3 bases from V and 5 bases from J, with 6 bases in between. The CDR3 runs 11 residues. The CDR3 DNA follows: TGCAGTGCTAGCCATCTAGATACGCAGTATTTT. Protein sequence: CSASHLDTQYF.

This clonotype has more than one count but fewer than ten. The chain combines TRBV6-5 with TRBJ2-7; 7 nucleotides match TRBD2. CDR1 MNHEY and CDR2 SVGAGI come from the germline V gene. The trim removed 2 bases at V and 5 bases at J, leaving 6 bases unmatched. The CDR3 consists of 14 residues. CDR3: CASSYGLGVHEQYF. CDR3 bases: TGTGCCAGCAGTTACGGACTAGGAGTACACGAGCAGTACTTC.

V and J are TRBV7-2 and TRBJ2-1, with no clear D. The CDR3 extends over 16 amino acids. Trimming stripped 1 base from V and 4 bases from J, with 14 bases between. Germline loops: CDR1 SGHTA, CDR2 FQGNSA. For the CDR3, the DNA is TGTGCCAGCAGCTTAGATGGTCAGCCCCGGTACAATGAGCAGTTCTTC. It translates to CASSLDGQPRYNEQFF.

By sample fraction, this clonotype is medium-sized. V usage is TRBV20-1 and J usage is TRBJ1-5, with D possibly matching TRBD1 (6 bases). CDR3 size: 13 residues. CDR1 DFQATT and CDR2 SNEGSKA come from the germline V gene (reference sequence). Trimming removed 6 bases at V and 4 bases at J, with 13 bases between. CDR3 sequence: CSAPRGGNQPQHF. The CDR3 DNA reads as TGCAGTGCCCCGAGGGGGGGGAATCAGCCCCAGCATTTT.

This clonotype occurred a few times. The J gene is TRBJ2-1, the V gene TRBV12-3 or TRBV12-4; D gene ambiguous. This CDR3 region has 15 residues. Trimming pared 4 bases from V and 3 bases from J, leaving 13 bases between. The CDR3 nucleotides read TGTGCCAGCAGTTCTAGTCTAGTTAGCTACAATGAGCAGTTCTTC. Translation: CASSSSLVSYNEQFF.

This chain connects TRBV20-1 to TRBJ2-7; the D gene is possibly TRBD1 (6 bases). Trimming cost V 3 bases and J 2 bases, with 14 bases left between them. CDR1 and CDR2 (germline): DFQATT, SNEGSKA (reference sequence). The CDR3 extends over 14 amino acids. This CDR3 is CSARGPGATYEQYF. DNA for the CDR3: TGCAGTGCTAGGGGCCCAGGGGCAACCTACGAGCAGTACTTC.

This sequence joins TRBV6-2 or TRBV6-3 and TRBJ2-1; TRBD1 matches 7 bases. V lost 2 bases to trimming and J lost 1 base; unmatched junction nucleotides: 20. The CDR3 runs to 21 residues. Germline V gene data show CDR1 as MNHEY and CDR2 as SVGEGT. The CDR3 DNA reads TGTGCCAGCAGTTACGATCGGCAGGGGGAAGGGGGACCAAAATCCTACAATGAGCAGTTCTTC. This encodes CASSYDRQGEGGPKSYNEQFF.